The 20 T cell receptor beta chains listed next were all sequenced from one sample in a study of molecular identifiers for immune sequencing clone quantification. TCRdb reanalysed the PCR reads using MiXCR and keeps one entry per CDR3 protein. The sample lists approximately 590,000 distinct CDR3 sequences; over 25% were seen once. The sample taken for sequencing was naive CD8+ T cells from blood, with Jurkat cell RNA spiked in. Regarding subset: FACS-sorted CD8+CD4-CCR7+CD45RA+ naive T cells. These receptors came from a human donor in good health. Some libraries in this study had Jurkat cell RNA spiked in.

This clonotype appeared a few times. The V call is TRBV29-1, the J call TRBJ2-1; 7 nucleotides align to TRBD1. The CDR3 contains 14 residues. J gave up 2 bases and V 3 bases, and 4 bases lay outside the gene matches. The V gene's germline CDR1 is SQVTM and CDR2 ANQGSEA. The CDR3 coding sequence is TGCAGCGTTGACGGACAGGCCACCTACAATGAGCAGTTCTTC. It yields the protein CSVDGQATYNEQFF.

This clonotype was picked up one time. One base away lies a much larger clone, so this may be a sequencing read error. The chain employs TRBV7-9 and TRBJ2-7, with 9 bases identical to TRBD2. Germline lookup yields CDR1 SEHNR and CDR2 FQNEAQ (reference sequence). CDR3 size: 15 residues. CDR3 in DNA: TGTGCCAGCGGCTTTGCTCTAGCGGGGCGTAACGAGCAGTACTTC. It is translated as CASGFALAGRNEQYF.

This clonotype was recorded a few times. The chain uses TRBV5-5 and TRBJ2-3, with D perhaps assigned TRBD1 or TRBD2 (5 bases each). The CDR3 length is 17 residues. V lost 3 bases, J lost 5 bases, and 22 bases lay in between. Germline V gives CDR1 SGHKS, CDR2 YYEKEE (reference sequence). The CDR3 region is CASSWGPGTGTIDTQYF. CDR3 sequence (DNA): TGTGCCAGCAGCTGGGGCCCGGGGACGGGAACCATAGATACGCAGTATTTT. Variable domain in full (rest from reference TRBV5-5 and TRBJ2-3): DAGVTQSPTHLIKTRGQQVTLRCSPISGHKSVSWYQQVLGQGPQFIFQYYEKEERGRGNFPDRFSARQFPNYSSELNVNALLLGDSALYLCASSWGPGTGTIDTQYFGPGTRLTVL.

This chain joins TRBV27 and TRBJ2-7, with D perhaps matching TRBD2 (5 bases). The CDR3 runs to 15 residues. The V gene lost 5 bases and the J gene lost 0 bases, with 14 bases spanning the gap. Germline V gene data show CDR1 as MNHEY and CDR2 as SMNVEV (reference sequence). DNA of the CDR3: TGTGCCAGCAGTCCCGGTTTGAGGGACTCCTACGAGCAGTACTTC. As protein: CASSPGLRDSYEQYF.

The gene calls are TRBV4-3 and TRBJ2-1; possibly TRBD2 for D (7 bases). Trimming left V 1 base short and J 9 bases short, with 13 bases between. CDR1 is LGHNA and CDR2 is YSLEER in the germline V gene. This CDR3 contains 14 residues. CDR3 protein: CASSQGRGGSEQFF. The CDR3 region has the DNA TGCGCCAGCAGCCAAGGGAGGGGGGGCAGTGAGCAGTTCTTC.

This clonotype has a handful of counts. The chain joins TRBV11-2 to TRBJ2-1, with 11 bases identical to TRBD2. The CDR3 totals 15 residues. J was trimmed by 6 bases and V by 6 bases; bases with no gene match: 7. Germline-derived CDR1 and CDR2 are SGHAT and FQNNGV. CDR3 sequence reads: CASRRLAGWFNEQFF. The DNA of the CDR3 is TGTGCCAGCAGACGACTAGCGGGGTGGTTCAATGAGCAGTTCTTC.

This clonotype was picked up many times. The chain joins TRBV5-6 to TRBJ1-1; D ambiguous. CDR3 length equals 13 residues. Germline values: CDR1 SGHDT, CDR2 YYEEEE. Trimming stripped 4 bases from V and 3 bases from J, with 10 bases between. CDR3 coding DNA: TGTGCCAGCAGCCCAACAGTGGACACTGAAGCTTTCTTT. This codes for CASSPTVDTEAFF. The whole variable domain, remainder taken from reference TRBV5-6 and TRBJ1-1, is DAGVTQSPTHLIKTRGQQVTLRCSPKSGHDTVSWYQQALGQGPQFIFQYYEEEERQRGNFPDRFSGHQFPNYSSELNVNALLLGDSALYLCASSPTVDTEAFFGQGTRLTVV.

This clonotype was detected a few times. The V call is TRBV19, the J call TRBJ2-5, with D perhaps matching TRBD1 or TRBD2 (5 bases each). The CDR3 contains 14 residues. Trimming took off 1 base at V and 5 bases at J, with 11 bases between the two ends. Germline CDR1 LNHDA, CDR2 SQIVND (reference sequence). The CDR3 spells CASSIVGGLETQYF. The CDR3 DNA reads TGTGCCAGTAGTATAGTTGGGGGTTTGGAGACCCAGTACTTC. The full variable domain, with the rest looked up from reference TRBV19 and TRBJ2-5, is DGGITQSPKYLFRKEGQNVTLSCEQNLNHDAMYWYRQDPGQGLRLIYYSQIVNDFQKGDIAEGYSVSREKKESFPLTVTSAQKNPTAFYLCASSIVGGLETQYFGPGTRLLVL.

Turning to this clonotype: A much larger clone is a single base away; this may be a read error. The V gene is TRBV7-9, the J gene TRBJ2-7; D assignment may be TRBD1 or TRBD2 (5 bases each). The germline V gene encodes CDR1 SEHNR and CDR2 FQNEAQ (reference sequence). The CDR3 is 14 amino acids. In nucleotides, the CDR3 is TGTGCCCGCAGCTCCACTGGGGGCTCCTACGAGCAGTACTTC. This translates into CARSSTGGSYEQYF.

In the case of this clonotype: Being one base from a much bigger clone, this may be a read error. Here the CDR3 reads CASGLVLAGITDTQYF. CDR3 coding DNA: TGTGCCAGCGGCTTAGTTCTGGCGGGGATCACAGATACGCAGTATTTT. This chain joins TRBV11-2 and TRBJ2-3, with D possibly matching TRBD2 (6 bases). Germline loops: CDR1 SGHAT, CDR2 FQNNGV. The CDR3 is 16 residues long. The whole variable domain, remainder taken from reference TRBV11-2 and TRBJ2-3, is EAGVAQSPRYKIIEKRQSVAFWCNPISGHATLYWYQQILGQGPKLLIQFQNNGVVDDSQLPKDRFSAERLKGVDSTLKIQPAKLEDSAVYLCASGLVLAGITDTQYFGPGTRLTVL.

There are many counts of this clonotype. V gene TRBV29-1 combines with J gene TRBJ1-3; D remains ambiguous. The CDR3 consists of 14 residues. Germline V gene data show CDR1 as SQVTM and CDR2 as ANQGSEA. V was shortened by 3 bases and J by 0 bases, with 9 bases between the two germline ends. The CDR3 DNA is TGCAGCGTTGATCGGAGCGGCTCTGGAAACACCATATATTTT. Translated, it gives CSVDRSGSGNTIYF.

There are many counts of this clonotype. DNA for the CDR3: TGTGCCAGCAGTTTAGACCCCCGACTCACTGAAGCTTTCTTT. Residues: CASSLDPRLTEAFF. V gene TRBV12-3 or TRBV12-4 combines with J gene TRBJ1-1; the D is unclear. V was clipped by 1 base and J by 4 bases, with 10 bases between them. The CDR3 has 14 residues.

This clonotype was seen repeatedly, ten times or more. CDR3 amino acids: CASSSRMFDTEAFF. Written as DNA, the CDR3 is TGTGCCAGCAGTTCCCGGATGTTCGACACTGAAGCTTTCTTT. V usage is TRBV28 and J usage is TRBJ1-1; D gene ambiguous. The germline V and J ends were trimmed by 4 bases and 3 bases, with 12 bases remaining between them. CDR1 and CDR2 (germline): MDHEN, SYDVKM. This CDR3 is 14 amino acids long. Based on the CDR3 plus reference TRBV28 and TRBJ1-1, the full variable domain is DVKVTQSSRYLVKRTGEKVFLECVQDMDHENMFWYRQDPGLGLRLIYFSYDVKMKEKGDIPEGYSVSREKKERFSLILESASTNQTSMYLCASSSRMFDTEAFFGQGTRLTVV.

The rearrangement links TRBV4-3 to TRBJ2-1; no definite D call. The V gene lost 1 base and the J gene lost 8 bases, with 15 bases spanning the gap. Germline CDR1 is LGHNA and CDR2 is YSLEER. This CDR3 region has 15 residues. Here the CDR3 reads CASSQVSRVNDEQFF. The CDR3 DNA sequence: TGCGCCAGCAGCCAAGTATCTAGGGTAAACGATGAGCAGTTCTTC.

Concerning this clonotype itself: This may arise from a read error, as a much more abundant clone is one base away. The CDR3 is CASNQERRINTEAFF. The CDR3 DNA follows: TGCGCCAGCAACCAAGAAAGGCGGATCAACACTGAAGCTTTCTTT. The rearrangement links TRBV4-1 to TRBJ1-1; unclear D gene. The CDR3 extends over 15 amino acids. Germline V gene data show CDR1 as MGHRA and CDR2 as YSYEKL.

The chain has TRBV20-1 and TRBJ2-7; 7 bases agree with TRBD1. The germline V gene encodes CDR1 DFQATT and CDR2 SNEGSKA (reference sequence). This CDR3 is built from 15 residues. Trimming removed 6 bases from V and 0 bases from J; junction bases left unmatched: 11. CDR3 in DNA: TGCAGTGCAATGGGCCGGGACAGCAGCTCCTACGAGCAGTACTTC. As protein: CSAMGRDSSSYEQYF.

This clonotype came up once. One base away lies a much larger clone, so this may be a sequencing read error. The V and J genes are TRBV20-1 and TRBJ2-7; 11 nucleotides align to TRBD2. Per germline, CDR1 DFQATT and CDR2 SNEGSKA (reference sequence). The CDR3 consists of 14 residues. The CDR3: CSATELAGVEERYF. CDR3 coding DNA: TGCAGTGCTACTGAACTAGCGGGAGTGGAGGAGCGGTACTTC.

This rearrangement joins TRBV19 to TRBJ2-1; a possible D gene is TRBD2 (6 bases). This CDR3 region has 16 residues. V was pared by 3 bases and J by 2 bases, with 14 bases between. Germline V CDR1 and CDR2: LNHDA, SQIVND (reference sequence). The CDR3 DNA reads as TGTGCCAGTAGTATCACCACCGGGACTGCCTACAATGAGCAGTTCTTC. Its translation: CASSITTGTAYNEQFF.

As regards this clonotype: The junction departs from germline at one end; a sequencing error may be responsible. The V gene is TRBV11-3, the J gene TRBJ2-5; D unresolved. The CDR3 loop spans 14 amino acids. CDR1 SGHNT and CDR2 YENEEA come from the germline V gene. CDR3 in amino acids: CAGSLNLDQETQYF. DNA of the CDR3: TGTGCCGGCAGCTTAAACCTAGATCAAGAGACCCAGTACTTC.

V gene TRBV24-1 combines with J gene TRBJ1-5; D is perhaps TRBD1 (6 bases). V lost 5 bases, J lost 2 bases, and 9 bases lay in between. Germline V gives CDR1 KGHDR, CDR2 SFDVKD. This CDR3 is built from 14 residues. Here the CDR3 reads CATSVPGGNQPQHF. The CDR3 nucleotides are TGTGCCACCAGTGTACCAGGGGGCAATCAGCCCCAGCATTTT.